This T cell receptor beta chain stems from a study of T cell clonality in common variable immunodeficiency. Overall study results and limits: T cell subpopulation sequencing would be needed to explain CVID clonality. Common variable immunodeficiency TCR beta sequences reportedly had fewer deletions and N-nucleotide insertions. TCRbeta clonality was increased in CVID versus healthy controls.

All CVID subjects were on immunoglobulin replacement for at least one year. The protocol was immunoSEQ multiplex PCR, while the TCRdb copy is restricted to in-frame clones and leaves out a portion. This sample shows around 21,000 clones and no singletons; approximately 2.5% rests with the ten largest. Trimming took 5 bases from V and 4 from J; bases not matched to a gene: 9. CDR3 length: 15 amino acids. Germline CDR1 is SGHNT and CDR2 is YYREEE (reference sequence). This clone qualifies as medium-sized. Its target is not known. The observed sequence ends 3 residues before the CDR3 terminus, with the missing tail filled in from the germline J gene.

The sequence derives from a human donor with common variable immunodeficiency. V is TRBV5-4 and J is TRBJ1-2; 9 nucleotides line up with TRBD1. The sample consisted of peripheral blood mononuclear cells. The CDR3 loop is CASSPGTGSLYGYTF. The covered CDR3 bases are TGTGCCAGCAGTCCCGGGACAGGGAGTCTCTATGGC.